These 26 T cell receptor beta chains were all obtained from the same sample, sequenced in a study of a mutant IDH1 vaccine in newly diagnosed glioma. Clones were sequenced by immunoSEQ multiplex PCR, and TCRdb holds only the in-frame ones, with some missing. The sample consists of around 50,000 clones, about 61% of them appearing once. For these receptors, no antigen is known. Time point meaning: week 47, end of study. The investigators gave 300 ug of mutant IDH1 20-mer peptide in each vaccine dose, together with topical imiquimod. This specimen was peripheral blood mononuclear cells (PBMCs), taken from a glioma patient whose treatment included an IDH1 peptide vaccine. Receptors originate from a man aged 35-49 years with glioma. Some clones in this sample may be carry-over from other donors' samples.

The chain carries TRBV7-6 and TRBJ1-1; 8 bases map to TRBD1. The CDR3 runs 16 residues. Germline V lookup: CDR1 SGHVS, CDR2 FNYEAQ. Unmatched junction bases numbered 8, after V lost 5 bases and J lost 0 bases. As DNA, the CDR3 is TGTGCCAGCAGCCCTCGACAGGGGAGAATGAACACTGAAGCTTTCTTT. It is translated as CASSPRQGRMNTEAFF.

The table lists this clone with a count of one. V and J are TRBV13 and TRBJ1-6; D unclear. V was cut by 5 bases and J by 6 bases, with 11 bases left in between. CDR3 length: 14 amino acids. CDR1 and CDR2 (germline): PRHDT, FYEKMQ (reference sequence). CDR3 in amino acids: CASSPWAVNSPLHF. The CDR3 coding sequence is TGTGCCAGCAGCCCATGGGCCGTTAATTCACCCCTCCACTTT.

This clone was recorded once. The chain has TRBV2 and TRBJ2-3, with D perhaps given as TRBD1 or TRBD2 (6 bases each). The CDR3 runs 16 residues. In germline, CDR1 is SNHLY, CDR2 FYNNEI. V shed 6 bases and J shed 0 bases, with 16 bases lying between them. The CDR3 sequence is CASRHKGGTSTDTQYF. The CDR3 bases are TGTGCCAGCAGACATAAAGGGGGGACGAGCACAGATACGCAGTATTTT.

This clone has only a few counts. The chain couples TRBV6-1 to TRBJ1-1; a possible D gene is TRBD1 (6 bases). V was shortened by 6 bases and J by 0 bases, with 14 bases between the two germline ends. This CDR3 is built from 15 residues. Germline-derived CDR1 and CDR2 are MNHNS and SASEGT. DNA of the CDR3: TGTGCCAGCAGGGTACTGGGGGCCATGAACACTGAAGCTTTCTTT. This sequence encodes CASRVLGAMNTEAFF.

J is TRBJ1-1 and V is TRBV6-5; D is unresolved. V gave up 6 bases and J gave up 1 base, with 12 bases separating them. This CDR3 region has 14 residues. CDR1 and CDR2 (germline): MNHEY, SVGAGI. In DNA form, the CDR3 reads TGTGCCAGCAGCCCCGCAGGACGGAACACTGAAGCTTTCTTT. Its protein product is CASSPAGRNTEAFF.

The chain recombines TRBV6-5 with TRBJ1-1, with D possibly TRBD1 on 6 matching bases. V lost 6 bases, J lost 1 base, and 15 bases lay in between. The CDR3 totals 15 residues. Germline-derived CDR1 and CDR2 are MNHEY and SVGAGI. This CDR3 reads CASRTKGGPNTEAFF. The CDR3 coding sequence is TGTGCCAGCAGAACGAAGGGGGGCCCGAACACTGAAGCTTTCTTT.

The chain's CDR3 is CASSQDSTGRETQYF. In DNA form, the CDR3 reads TGCGCCAGCAGCCAAGATTCTACAGGGCGAGAGACCCAGTACTTC. The gene calls are TRBV4-1 and TRBJ2-5, with TRBD1 as a possible D gene (6 bases). Germline-derived CDR1 and CDR2 are MGHRA and YSYEKL. The CDR3 contains 15 residues. Deletions cut 0 bases from V and 4 bases from J, with 12 bases between.

This clone was seen only a few times. V is TRBV4-3 and J is TRBJ2-1; the D is unclear. Trimming removed 0 bases from V and 5 bases from J, with 5 bases in between. Germline V gives CDR1 LGHNA, CDR2 YSLEER. The CDR3 is 13 residues long. CDR3 DNA: TGCGCCAGCAGCCAAGATGGGGACAATGAGCAGTTCTTC. It specifies CASSQDGDNEQFF.

The chain carries TRBV9 and TRBJ2-7; weak D call: TRBD2 (5 bases). V lost 0 bases and J lost 5, with 9 bases in between. Germline assignment: CDR1 SGDLS and CDR2 YYNGEE. The length of the CDR3 is 13 residues. The CDR3 region has the DNA TGTGCCAGCAGCGTAGCCGAGGGTGACGAGCAGTACTTC. Protein product: CASSVAEGDEQYF. Combining the CDR3 with reference TRBV9 and TRBJ2-7 gives the whole variable domain DSGVTQTPKHLITATGQRVTLRCSPRSGDLSVYWYQQSLDQGLQFLIQYYNGEERAKGNILERFSAQQFPDLHSELNLSSLELGDSALYFCASSVAEGDEQYFGPGTRLTVT.

Comments on this clone: This specimen includes other DNA sequences encoding the same CDR3. The chain joins TRBV5-1 to TRBJ1-1; a weak D match, TRBD1 (6 bases). Germline V gene lookup returns CDR1 SGHRS and CDR2 YFSETQ. The CDR3 length is 14 residues. V dropped 1 base and J dropped 3 bases, with 10 bases sitting between them. In DNA, the CDR3 is TGCGCCAGCAGCTTGCTAGGGGGGGACACTGAAGCTTTCTTT. As protein: CASSLLGGDTEAFF.

The chain is built from TRBV7-9 and TRBJ2-1; the D gene is possibly TRBD2 (5 bases). The V gene's germline CDR1 is SEHNR and CDR2 FQNEAQ (reference sequence). The CDR3 covers 16 residues. V was cut by 5 bases and J by 0 bases, with 14 bases left in between. CDR3 in DNA: TGTGCCAGCAGCCCCGCGGGCAAAAGCTCCTACAATGAGCAGTTCTTC. Translated: CASSPAGKSSYNEQFF.

V gene TRBV2 combines with J gene TRBJ2-2; 8 bases agree with TRBD2. Germline CDR1 SNHLY, CDR2 FYNNEI. Losses at the gene ends were 4 bases for V and 6 bases for J; bases not matched to a gene: 13. CDR3 length: 17 residues. The CDR3 nucleotides read TGTGCCAGCAGTGTTGTTCGCGTTCGGGGGGGTGCCGGGGAGCTGTTTTTT. As protein: CASSVVRVRGGAGELFF.

The J gene is TRBJ2-3, the V gene TRBV7-6, with D uncertain. This CDR3 is 14 amino acids long. CDR1 is SGHVS and CDR2 is FNYEAQ in the germline V gene. V lost 1 base to trimming and J lost 1 base, with 6 bases between them. CDR3 region: CASSLDPRTDTQYF. CDR3 nucleotide sequence: TGTGCCAGCAGCTTAGATCCCCGCACAGATACGCAGTATTTT. Full variable domain (missing parts from reference TRBV7-6 and TRBJ2-3): GAGVSQSPRYKVTKRGQDVALRCDPISGHVSLYWYRQALGQGPEFLTYFNYEAQQDKSGLPNDRFSAERPEGSISTLTIQRTEQRDSAMYRCASSLDPRTDTQYFGPGTRLTVL.

The chain employs TRBV5-1 and TRBJ2-1; TRBD2 matches 9 bases. In germline, CDR1 is SGHRS, CDR2 YFSETQ. The CDR3 runs to 17 residues. The junction had 7 bases not matched to a gene; V was cut back by 3 bases and J by 0 bases. CDR3 protein: CASSSLAGTSSYNEQFF. CDR3 nucleotide sequence: TGCGCCAGCAGCTCTCTAGCGGGGACTAGCTCCTACAATGAGCAGTTCTTC.

The chain is built from TRBV6-6 and TRBJ1-5; no reliable D call. The V end was cut by 10 bases, the J end by 4 bases, with 17 bases between. The CDR3 has 14 amino acids. The germline V gene encodes CDR1 MNHNY and CDR2 SVGAGI (reference sequence). The CDR3 loop reads CATDSKGVNQPQHF. In nucleotides, the CDR3 is TGTGCCACCGACTCCAAGGGCGTTAATCAGCCCCAGCATTTT.

The chain combines TRBV6-5 with TRBJ1-5, with D maybe TRBD1 (5 bases). Per germline, CDR1 MNHEY and CDR2 SVGAGI. The CDR3 is 13 residues long. V gave up 4 bases and J gave up 3 bases, with 7 bases separating them. The CDR3 sequence is CASSSRVNQPQHF. The CDR3 DNA follows: TGTGCCAGCAGTTCCAGGGTCAATCAGCCCCAGCATTTT.

This clone was counted between two and nine times. The chain links TRBV2 to TRBJ1-2, with a tentative D call TRBD1 (5 bases). Looked up from germline, CDR1 is SNHLY and CDR2 is FYNNEI. The length of the CDR3 is 13 residues. Trimming pared 7 bases from V and 5 bases from J, leaving 14 bases between. In DNA form, the CDR3 reads TGTGCCAGCATCCCCGCGGGGCTTTATGGCTACACCTTC. Translation gives CASIPAGLYGYTF.

This clone has more than one count but fewer than ten. The V call is TRBV2, the J call TRBJ1-5; no firm D call. Germline V gene data show CDR1 as SNHLY and CDR2 as FYNNEI. CDR3 length: 14 amino acids. Trimming stripped 5 bases from V and 0 bases from J, with 8 bases between. This chain's CDR3 is CASSLPNSNQPQHF. The CDR3 DNA is TGTGCCAGCAGTCTACCAAATAGCAATCAGCCCCAGCATTTT.

The chain uses TRBV25-1 and TRBJ1-2, with 10 positions matching TRBD1. With 3 bases clipped from V and 4 bases from J, the junction kept 5 bases outside the gene matches. This CDR3 has 15 residues. The germline CDR1 and CDR2 sequences are MGHDK and SYGVNS. This chain's CDR3 is CASSETGTGVYGYTF. The CDR3 bases are TGTGCCAGCAGTGAGACCGGGACAGGGGTCTATGGCTACACCTTC.

V gene TRBV29-1 combines with J gene TRBJ2-5; the D gene is possibly TRBD2 (6 bases). The CDR3 length is 15 residues. Looked up from germline, CDR1 is SQVTM and CDR2 is ANQGSEA. Trimming took 7 bases from V and 5 from J, leaving 23 bases between them. The CDR3 sequence is CSASPTVPRGETQYF. The CDR3 coding sequence is TGCAGCGCCTCCCCGACAGTGCCCCGGGGGGAGACCCAGTACTTC.

The chain employs TRBV2 and TRBJ1-6, with a possible D match to TRBD1 (6 bases). From germline, CDR1 is SNHLY and CDR2 FYNNEI. V gave up 2 bases and J gave up 3 bases, with 11 bases separating them. The length of the CDR3 is 16 residues. The CDR3 nucleotides read TGTGCCAGCAGTGAATCAGGGGTAGGCTATAATTCACCCCTCCACTTT. Its translation: CASSESGVGYNSPLHF.

This chain uses TRBV29-1 with TRBJ2-2; 11 nucleotides match TRBD2. V was clipped by 4 bases and J by 6 bases; unmatched bases: 7. Per germline, CDR1 SQVTM and CDR2 ANQGSEA. The CDR3 totals 15 residues. The CDR3 nucleotides are TGCAGCGTTGTAGGGCTAGCGGGGGGATCCGGGGAGCTGTTTTTT. Protein sequence: CSVVGLAGGSGELFF.

V is TRBV6-5 and J is TRBJ2-3; perhaps TRBD2 as D (6 bases). There are 14 residues in the CDR3. Looked up from germline, CDR1 is MNHEY and CDR2 is SVGAGI. The ends were cut back, 6 bases at V and 4 bases at J, with 14 bases in the middle. The CDR3 loop is CASRRDRRADTQYF. The CDR3 DNA reads TGTGCCAGCAGGCGGGACCGGAGGGCAGATACGCAGTATTTT.

This clone was seen a few times. The V gene is TRBV19, the J gene TRBJ1-2, with D perhaps matching TRBD1 (6 bases). Germline-derived CDR1 and CDR2 are LNHDA and SQIVND (reference sequence). Between the trimmed V and J ends, which lost 7 bases and 3 bases, there was a span of 15 bases. The length of the CDR3 is 14 residues. CDR3 in amino acids: CASNKQGVDYGYTF. The CDR3 DNA reads as TGTGCCAGTAATAAACAGGGTGTTGACTATGGCTACACCTTC.

This clone turned up a few times. V is TRBV4-1 and J is TRBJ1-3; D is unclear. Germline V lookup: CDR1 MGHRA, CDR2 YSYEKL. V was clipped by 4 bases and J by 0 bases, with 10 bases between them. This CDR3 is 15 amino acids long. The CDR3 region has the DNA TGCGCCAGCAGCCTCGGGCGCTTCTCTGGAAACACCATATATTTT. This codes for CASSLGRFSGNTIYF.

This clone was detected only a few times. This chain links TRBV7-8 with TRBJ1-1; D unresolved. This CDR3 region has 14 residues. V gave up 3 bases and J gave up 0 bases, with 8 bases separating them. The germline CDR1 and CDR2 sequences are SGHVS and FQNEAQ. CDR3 sequence (DNA): TGTGCCAGCAGCTTGTCCCGGGTGAACACTGAAGCTTTCTTT. Protein: CASSLSRVNTEAFF.